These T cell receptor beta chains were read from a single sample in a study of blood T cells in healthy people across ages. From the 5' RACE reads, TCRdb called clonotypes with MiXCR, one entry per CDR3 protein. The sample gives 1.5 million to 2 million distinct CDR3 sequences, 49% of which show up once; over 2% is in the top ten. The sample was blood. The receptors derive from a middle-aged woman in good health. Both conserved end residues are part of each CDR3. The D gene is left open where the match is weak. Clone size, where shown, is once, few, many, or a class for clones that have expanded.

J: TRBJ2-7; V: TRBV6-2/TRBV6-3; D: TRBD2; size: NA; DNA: TGTGCCAGCAGTTATAGCGGGAGGGCAATCGAGCAGTACTTC; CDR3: CASSYSGRAIEQYF
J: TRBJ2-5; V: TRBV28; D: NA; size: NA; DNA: TGTGCCAGCAGTTTACAGTACAATGAGCAGTACTTC; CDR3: CASSLQYNEQYF
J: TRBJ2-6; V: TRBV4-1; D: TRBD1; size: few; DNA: TGCGCCAGCAGCCAGCCGGGACAGGGAGTTTTTGGGGCCAACGTCCTGACTTTC; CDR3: CASSQPGQGVFGANVLTF
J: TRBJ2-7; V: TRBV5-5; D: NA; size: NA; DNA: TGTGCCAGCAGCCCTTTTGGGGAGCTCTACGAGCAGTACTTC; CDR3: CASSPFGELYEQYF
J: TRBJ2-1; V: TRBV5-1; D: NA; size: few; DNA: TGCGCCAGCAGCCGGGGAGGGACACCGCACAATGAGCAGTTCTTC; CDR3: CASSRGGTPHNEQFF
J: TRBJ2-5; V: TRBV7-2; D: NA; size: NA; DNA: TGTGCCAGCAGCGTAGGCGGACAGCCCCAAGAGACCCAGTACTTC; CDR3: CASSVGGQPQETQYF
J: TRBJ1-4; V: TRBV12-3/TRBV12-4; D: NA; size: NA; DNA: TGTGCCAGCAGTTTTTCATGGAGTCTGGGAGGGGCAACTAATGAAAAACTGTTTTTT; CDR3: CASSFSWSLGGATNEKLFF
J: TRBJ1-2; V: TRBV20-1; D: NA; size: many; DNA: TGCAGTGCTAGAGAGGGCTATGGCTACACCTTC; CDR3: CSAREGYGYTF
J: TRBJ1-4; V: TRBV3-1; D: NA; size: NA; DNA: TGTGCCAGCAGCCAAGATCTTTCATCGTCGGGCGCAACTAATGAAAAACTGTTTTTT; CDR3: CASSQDLSSSGATNEKLFF
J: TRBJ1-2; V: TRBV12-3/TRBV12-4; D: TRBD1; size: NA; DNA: TGTGCCAGCAGTACGGACAGGATGGGGGGCTACACCTTC; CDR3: CASSTDRMGGYTF
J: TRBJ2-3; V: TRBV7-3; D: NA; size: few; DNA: TGTGCCAGCAGCCTTTTGGCCGCACAGGGAGAGATTGATACGCAGTATTTT; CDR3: CASSLLAAQGEIDTQYF
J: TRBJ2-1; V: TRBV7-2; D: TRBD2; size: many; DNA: TGTGCCAGCAGCCCAGGGACTAGCGGGGCCTACAATGAGCAGTTCTTC; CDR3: CASSPGTSGAYNEQFF
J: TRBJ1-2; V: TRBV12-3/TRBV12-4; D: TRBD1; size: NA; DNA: TGTGCCAGCAGACGAAGACAGGGAACCTATGGCTACACCTTC; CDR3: CASRRRQGTYGYTF
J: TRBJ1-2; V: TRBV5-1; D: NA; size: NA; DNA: TGCGCCAGCAGCCCCCGGTCGCCTAACTATGGCTACACCTTC; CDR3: CASSPRSPNYGYTF
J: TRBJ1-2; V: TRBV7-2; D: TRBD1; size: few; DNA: TGTGCCAGCAGCTCCACCGCCAGGGGGCCTAACTATGGCTACACCTTC; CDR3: CASSSTARGPNYGYTF
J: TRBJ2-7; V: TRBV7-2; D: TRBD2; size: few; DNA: TGTGCCAGCAGCTTATTACCGGGACTAGCGGGAGCCTACGAGCAGTACTTC; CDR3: CASSLLPGLAGAYEQYF
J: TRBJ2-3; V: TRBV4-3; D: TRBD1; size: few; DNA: TGCGCCAGCAGCCACGAGGGACAGGGGGCGGAGGCAGATACGCAGTATTTT; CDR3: CASSHEGQGAEADTQYF
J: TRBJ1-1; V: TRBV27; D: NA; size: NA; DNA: TGTGCCAGCAGTTCAGGGTTGGGTGGAGGGGACACTGAAGCTTTCTTT; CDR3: CASSSGLGGGDTEAFF
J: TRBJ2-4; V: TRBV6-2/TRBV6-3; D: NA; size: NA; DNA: TGTGCCAGCAGTTACAAACAGCTCCTACTAGCCAAAAACATTCAGTACTTC; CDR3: CASSYKQLLLAKNIQYF
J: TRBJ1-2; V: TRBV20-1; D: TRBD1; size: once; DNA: TGCAGTGCTAGTGGGACAGGGGGCGTCTATGGCTACACCTTC; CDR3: CSASGTGGVYGYTF
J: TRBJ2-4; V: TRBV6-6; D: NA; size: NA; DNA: TGTGCCAGCAGTTATTTCGGCAGGGGTGACATTCAGTACTTC; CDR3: CASSYFGRGDIQYF
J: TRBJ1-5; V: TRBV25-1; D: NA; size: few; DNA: TGTGCCAGCAGTGAATCGGGCAGGACCAGCAATCAGCCCCAGCATTTT; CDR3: CASSESGRTSNQPQHF
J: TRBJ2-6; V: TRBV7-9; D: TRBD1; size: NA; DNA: TGTGCCAGCAGCTCTCCCGGGACAGAAGTCTCTGGGGGTAACGTCCTGACTTTC; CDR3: CASSSPGTEVSGGNVLTF
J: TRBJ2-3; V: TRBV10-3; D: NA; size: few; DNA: TGTGCCATCAGTGAGCCCACAGATACGCAGTATTTT; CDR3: CAISEPTDTQYF
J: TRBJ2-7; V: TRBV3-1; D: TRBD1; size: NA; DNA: TGTGCCAGCAGTCGATCCGGGACAGAAACCTACGAGCAGTACTTC; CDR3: CASSRSGTETYEQYF
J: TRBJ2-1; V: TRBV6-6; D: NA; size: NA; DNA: TGTGCCGCCGGCGGTAGCGGTTACAATGAGCAGTTCTTC; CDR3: CAAGGSGYNEQFF
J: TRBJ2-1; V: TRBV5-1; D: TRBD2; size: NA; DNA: TGCGCCAGCAGCTTGGTGGGGCAGCGGGGGTACAATGAGCAGTTCTTC; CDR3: CASSLVGQRGYNEQFF
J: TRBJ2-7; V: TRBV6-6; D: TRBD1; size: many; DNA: TGTGCCAGCAGTGGGGACAGCCCCTACGAGCAGTACTTC; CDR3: CASSGDSPYEQYF
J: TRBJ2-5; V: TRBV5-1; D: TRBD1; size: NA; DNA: TGCGCCAGCAGCCCGGGACAGGGGAACCAAGAGACCCAGTACTTC; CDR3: CASSPGQGNQETQYF
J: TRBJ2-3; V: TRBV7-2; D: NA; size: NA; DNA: TGTGCCAGCAGCACAAGGAGGTTTAGCACAGATACGCAGTATTTT; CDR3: CASSTRRFSTDTQYF
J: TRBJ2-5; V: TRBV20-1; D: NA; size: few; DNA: TGCAGTGCCCTAATAGACTCGGACGAGACCCAGTACTTC; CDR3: CSALIDSDETQYF
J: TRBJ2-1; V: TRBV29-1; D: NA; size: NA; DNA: TGCAGCGTTGAACGGACAGCGGAGAGCTCCTACAATGAGCAGTTCTTC; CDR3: CSVERTAESSYNEQFF
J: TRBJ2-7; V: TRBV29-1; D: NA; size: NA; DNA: TGCAGCTTGGGATCCTACAATGAGCAGTACTTC; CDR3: CSLGSYNEQYF
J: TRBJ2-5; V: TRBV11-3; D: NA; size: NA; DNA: TGTGCCAGCAGCTTAGGAGGGGCAGGTTGGGACAAAGAGACCCAGTACTTC; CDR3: CASSLGGAGWDKETQYF
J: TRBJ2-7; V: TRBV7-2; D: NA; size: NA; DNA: TGTGCCAGCAGCTTATGGGGTCATTTCTCCTACAATGAGCAGTACTTC; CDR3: CASSLWGHFSYNEQYF
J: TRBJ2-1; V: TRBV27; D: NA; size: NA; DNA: TGTGCCAGCAGTTTACTAGGACAGAGCTCCTACAATGAGCAGTTCTTC; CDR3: CASSLLGQSSYNEQFF